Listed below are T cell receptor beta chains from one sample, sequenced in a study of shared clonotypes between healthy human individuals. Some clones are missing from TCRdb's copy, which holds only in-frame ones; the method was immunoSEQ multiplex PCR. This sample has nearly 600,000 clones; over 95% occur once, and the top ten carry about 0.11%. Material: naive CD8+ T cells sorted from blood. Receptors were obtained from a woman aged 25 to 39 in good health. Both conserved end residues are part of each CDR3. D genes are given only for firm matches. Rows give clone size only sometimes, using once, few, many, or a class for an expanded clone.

TGCGCCAGCAGCCCTCGTAGCGGGAGACACAATGAGCAGTTCTTC	CASSPRSGRHNEQFF	TRBJ2-1	TRBD2	.	TRBV4-1
TGTGCCAGCAGTTACTCGGAGCGGAACACTGAAGCTTTCTTT	CASSYSERNTEAFF	TRBJ1-1	.	.	TRBV6-5
TGTGCCAGCAGCCCGATGGGGGGTACCTACGAACAGTACTTC	CASSPMGGTYEQYF	TRBJ2-7	.	.	TRBV5-6
TGCAGCGTTGTTCTACGGTACTCTGGAAACACCATATATTTT	CSVVLRYSGNTIYF	TRBJ1-3	.	.	TRBV29-1
TGTGCCTGGCGGGCGGGAGGGCCCTACACCGGGGAGCTGTTTTTT	CAWRAGGPYTGELFF	TRBJ2-2	TRBD2	.	TRBV7-9
TGTGCCAGCAGCTTGGACATTAGCTATGGCTACACCTTC	CASSLDISYGYTF	TRBJ1-2	.	.	TRBV5-4
TGTGCCAGCAGTTTACTAGTGAACACTGAAGCTTTCTTT	CASSLLVNTEAFF	TRBJ1-1	.	.	TRBV27
TGTGCCAGCAGCGTATCGGAGGACCGGCGAAACATTCAGTACTTC	CASSVSEDRRNIQYF	TRBJ2-4	.	.	TRBV2
TGTGCCAGCAGCGAAGAGGTGGAAACCTCTGGAAACACCATATATTTT	CASSEEVETSGNTIYF	TRBJ1-3	.	.	TRBV7-6
TGTGCCAGCAGTTCCCCTATCGGGACTAGCCACCCCTACGAGCAGTACTTC	CASSSPIGTSHPYEQYF	TRBJ2-7	TRBD2	.	TRBV28
TGCGCCAGCAGCGCCATGGTCGGGAACACCGGGGAGCTGTTTTTT	CASSAMVGNTGELFF	TRBJ2-2	.	.	TRBV5-1
TGTGCCAGCAGATTGGGGGGTAGCAATCAGCCCCAGCATTTT	CASRLGGSNQPQHF	TRBJ1-5	.	.	TRBV5-8
TGTGCCATCAGTGACGAATTGGAGACAGGGATTCAAGAGACCCAGTACTTC	CAISDELETGIQETQYF	TRBJ2-5	TRBD1	.	TRBV10-3
TGTGCCAGAAGGGGACAGAACCACCCGAACACTGAAGCTTTCTTT	CARRGQNHPNTEAFF	TRBJ1-1	TRBD1	once	TRBV27
TGCGCCAGCAGCCAAGGGACTAGCGGGCTTCAAGAGACCCAGTACTTC	CASSQGTSGLQETQYF	TRBJ2-5	TRBD2	.	TRBV4-1
TGTGCCAGTATCGGGCTTGGCTATGGCTACACCTTC	CASIGLGYGYTF	TRBJ1-2	.	.	TRBV19
TGTGCCAGCAGCTTAAAGCCAGATACGCAGTATTTT	CASSLKPDTQYF	TRBJ2-3	.	.	TRBV13
TGTGCCAGCGCCGGTTACCCAGGGGACGTCGGCAGGGGATCCGGGGAGCTGTTTTTT	CASAGYPGDVGRGSGELFF	TRBJ2-2	.	once	TRBV28
TGTGCCAGCAGCCCAGCTCGCAGCGGGAGGGTAGCAGATACGCAGTATTTT	CASSPARSGRVADTQYF	TRBJ2-3	TRBD2	.	TRBV7-8
TGCGCCAGCAGCCAAGAAGGGGGTGTCCAGGGCTACACCTTC	CASSQEGGVQGYTF	TRBJ1-2	.	.	TRBV4-1
TGTGCCAGCAGCGTAAATGACGAGGCGGGCTACACCTTC	CASSVNDEAGYTF	TRBJ1-2	.	.	TRBV9
TGTGCCAGCACTCCGACGGGAGGGCCGTTTCATGAGCAGTTCTTC	CASTPTGGPFHEQFF	TRBJ2-1	TRBD2	.	TRBV27
TGTGCCAGCAGTTTGCGAGGGAGTTTCTACGAGCAGTACTTC	CASSLRGSFYEQYF	TRBJ2-7	.	.	TRBV27
TGTGCCAGCAGTTTAGGACAGGGGACTAACACTGAAGCTTTCTTT	CASSLGQGTNTEAFF	TRBJ1-1	TRBD1	.	TRBV27
TGTGCCAGCAGTTTTGGACAGGGGGCCGAGCAGTACTTC	CASSFGQGAEQYF	TRBJ2-7	TRBD1	.	TRBV2
TGTGCCAGCAGCCTACTAGGTGGGGGACCAGATACGCAGTATTTT	CASSLLGGGPDTQYF	TRBJ2-3	.	.	TRBV6-5
TGTGCCAGTCCTGACAGGGGGAACACTGAAGCTTTCTTT	CASPDRGNTEAFF	TRBJ1-1	TRBD1	once	TRBV5-6
TGCGCCAGCAGCCAAGATACAGGCTACAATGAGCAGTTCTTC	CASSQDTGYNEQFF	TRBJ2-1	.	.	TRBV4-1
TGCGCCAGCAGCTTAGGGGTCGTAAATGAGCAGTTCTTC	CASSLGVVNEQFF	TRBJ2-1	.	.	TRBV10-1
TGTGCCAGCCTCGGGACAGGGTCGGATGAGCAGTTCTTC	CASLGTGSDEQFF	TRBJ2-1	TRBD1	.	TRBV28
TGTGCCAGCAGGACAGGGGGCGACGGCTACACCTTC	CASRTGGDGYTF	TRBJ1-2	TRBD1	.	TRBV27
TGTGCCAGCAGCGTACTAGTCTACGAGCAGTACTTC	CASSVLVYEQYF	TRBJ2-7	.	.	TRBV7-9
TGTGCCGGGTCAGACAGGGGGCTTACTGAAGCTTTCTTT	CAGSDRGLTEAFF	TRBJ1-1	TRBD1	.	TRBV30
TGTGCCAGCAGCTTAGCCCCCGGACTAGCGGGAGCCCATGAGCAGTTCTTC	CASSLAPGLAGAHEQFF	TRBJ2-1	TRBD2	.	TRBV11-3
TGTGCCAGCAGCGTTGCAGGGGGGAATCAGCCCCAGCATTTT	CASSVAGGNQPQHF	TRBJ1-5	TRBD1	.	TRBV5-6
TGTGCCAGCAGCGGCCTCGGGGGCTGGGAGACCCAGTACTTC	CASSGLGGWETQYF	TRBJ2-5	.	.	TRBV9
TGTGCCAGCAGTTTATCACCCGGGGGGAATTTGAACTATGGCTACACCTTC	CASSLSPGGNLNYGYTF	TRBJ1-2	.	.	TRBV28
TGTGCCAGCAGCTTCGGGGGTCCTTCCTACGAGCAGTACTTC	CASSFGGPSYEQYF	TRBJ2-7	.	.	TRBV5-6
TGCGCCAGCAGCCTATCGGACAGAGCTTATGGCTACACCTTC	CASSLSDRAYGYTF	TRBJ1-2	.	.	TRBV4-1
TGTGCCAGTAGTATGACCGTCGGGGGGTACGAGCAGTACTTC	CASSMTVGGYEQYF	TRBJ2-7	TRBD2	.	TRBV19
TGTGCCAGCAGCGTACCAGAGGGCTGGAACACCGGGGAGCTGTTTTTT	CASSVPEGWNTGELFF	TRBJ2-2	.	.	TRBV9
TGTGCCAGTTGCCCCGGGACAGGGGGCAGTCAGCCCCAGCATTTT	CASCPGTGGSQPQHF	TRBJ1-5	TRBD1	.	TRBV19
TGTGCCAGCAGCCCTAAGAGATACGGGACAATTACCGGGGAGCTGTTTTTT	CASSPKRYGTITGELFF	TRBJ2-2	.	.	TRBV5-6
TGTGCCAGAAGCTCCGATCAGACCGCCAGCCACACAGATACGCAGTATTTT	CARSSDQTASHTDTQYF	TRBJ2-3	.	.	TRBV5-3
TGTGCCAGCAGTGAGGGACTAGCGGGGATCTCCTACGAGCAGTACTTC	CASSEGLAGISYEQYF	TRBJ2-7	TRBD2	.	TRBV6-1
TGTGCCAGTAGTATCGTGGGATTTGATGAGCAGTTCTTC	CASSIVGFDEQFF	TRBJ2-1	.	.	TRBV19
TGTGCCAGCAGCTTGGAGCTAGAGGGGACCCAGTACTTC	CASSLELEGTQYF	TRBJ2-5	.	.	TRBV5-6
TGCGCCACCCGACAGGGGACCGAGCAGTACTTC	CATRQGTEQYF	TRBJ2-7	TRBD1	once	TRBV4-1
TGCAGCGTTGGGGGCCTGAAGCGCTCCGCTAGCGAGCAGTACTTC	CSVGGLKRSASEQYF	TRBJ2-7	.	.	TRBV29-1
TGTGCCAGCAGCCTCGAACAAACACGGACAGGGGGCTACGAGCAGTACTTC	CASSLEQTRTGGYEQYF	TRBJ2-7	TRBD1	.	TRBV13
TGTGCCAGCAGTTTCTCCAGCTCCTACGAGCAGTACTTC	CASSFSSSYEQYF	TRBJ2-7	.	.	TRBV27